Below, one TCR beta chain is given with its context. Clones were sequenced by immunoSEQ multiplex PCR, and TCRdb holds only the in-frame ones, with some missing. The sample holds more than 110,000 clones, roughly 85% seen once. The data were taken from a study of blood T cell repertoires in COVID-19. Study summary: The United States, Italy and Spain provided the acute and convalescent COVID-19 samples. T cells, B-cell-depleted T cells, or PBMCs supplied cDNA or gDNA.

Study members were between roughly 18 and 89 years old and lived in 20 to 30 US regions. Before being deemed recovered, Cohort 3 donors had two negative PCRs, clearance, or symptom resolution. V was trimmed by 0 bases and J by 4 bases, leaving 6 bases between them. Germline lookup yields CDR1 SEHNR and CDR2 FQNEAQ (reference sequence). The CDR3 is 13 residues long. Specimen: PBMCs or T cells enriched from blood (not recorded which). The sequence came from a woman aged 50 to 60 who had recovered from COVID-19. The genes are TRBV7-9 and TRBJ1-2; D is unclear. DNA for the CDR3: TGTGCCAGCAGCTTAGCCCAGGTCTATGGCTACACCTTC. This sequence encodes CASSLAQVYGYTF.